This entry lists 8 T cell receptor beta chains sequenced from one sample in a study of CXCR3-negative and CXCR3-positive naive CD8 T cells. UMI-labeled 5' RACE TRB cDNA libraries were prepared from the cells. TCRdb reprocessed the 5' RACE reads and stores each CDR3 protein as one record, lacking DNA. Recorded for this sample: about 62,000 distinct CDR3 sequences. Sequenced sample: naive CXCR3- CD8+ T cells from blood. Subset: CD45RO-CCR7+CD27+CD95- naive CD8+ T cells lacking CXCR3 (TNR3-). All receptors come from a human donor in good health. Some clones in this sample may be carry-over from other donors' samples.

This clonotype is deemed medium-sized by its frequency. This chain connects TRBV4-1 to TRBJ1-5. Germline lookup yields CDR1 MGHRA and CDR2 YSYEKL. This CDR3 has 17 residues. The CDR3 protein is CASSWGPGPNSNQPQHF.

V is TRBV29-1 and J is TRBJ2-7; TCRdb reports TRBD2, a call that lacks DNA to check it against. Per the germline V gene, CDR1 is SQVTM and CDR2 is ANQGSEA. The CDR3 extends over 15 amino acids. The chain's CDR3 is CSVESEVASSYEQYF.

This chain connects TRBV7-9 to TRBJ2-5; there is no DNA to check the TCRdb D call of TRBD2. Germline V gene sequence: CDR1 SEHNR, CDR2 FQNEAQ (reference sequence). The CDR3 has 15 residues. This CDR3 is CASSSPTKRVWTQYF.

The J gene is TRBJ1-3, the V gene TRBV3-1; lacking DNA, the TRBD1 call made by TCRdb goes unchecked. Germline V lookup: CDR1 LGHDT, CDR2 YNNKEL (reference sequence). The CDR3 has 16 amino acids. The CDR3 loop is CASSQDRGVAGNTIYF.

This rearrangement joins TRBV12-3 or TRBV12-4 to TRBJ2-1; TCRdb selects TRBD1, and the lack of DNA leaves this call unchecked. CDR3 size: 15 residues. The CDR3 here is CASSFPGQRYNEQFF.

The chain carries TRBV14 and TRBJ1-2. CDR3 length: 12 amino acids. CDR1 and CDR2 (germline): SGHDN, FVKESK. CDR3 region: CASSPLPVGYTF.

The chain employs TRBV27 and TRBJ1-5; TCRdb's D gene call, TRBD1, goes unchecked for lack of DNA. Germline-derived CDR1 and CDR2 are MNHEY and SMNVEV (reference sequence). The CDR3 is made up of 17 amino acids. CDR3: CASSSLPGQGLSQPQHF.

The gene calls are TRBV15 and TRBJ1-2; no DNA is available, so the TRBD1 call from TCRdb remains unchecked. The CDR3 has 12 amino acids. Germline V CDR1 and CDR2: LNHNV, YYDKDF (reference sequence). CDR3 protein: CATSSPGEGYTF.